The clone carrying this T cell receptor (beta chain) was counted many times. The CDR3 is made up of 14 amino acids. The trim removed 1 base at V and 5 bases at J, leaving 8 bases unmatched. Germline lookup yields CDR1 SQVTM and CDR2 ANQGSEA. The sample originates from a study of Graves' ophthalmopathy and Graves' hyperthyroidism. Amplification of the TCR beta CDR3 regions used RNA transcripts (as template). The library came from an HTBI-primed first-round RT-PCR and a second-round multiplex PCR. Each CDR3 protein gets one entry after TCRdb re-called the multiplex PCR reads with MiXCR. The sample consists of 240,000 or so distinct CDR3 sequences, 40% to 50% of them appearing once.

This clonotype originated in an adult man with Graves' ophthalmopathy. The chain carries TRBV29-1 and TRBJ2-7, with 7 bases aligning to TRBD2. The sample consisted of peripheral blood. CDR3 DNA sequence: TGCAGCGTTGAAGGTGGCGGGGGTTCCAACGAGCAGTACTTC. This translates into CSVEGGGGSNEQYF.